A selection of T cell receptor beta chains follows, all from one sample in a study of T cells in Graves' hyperthyroidism and ophthalmopathy. MiXCR was run by TCRdb on the multiplex PCR reads, yielding one entry per CDR3 protein. The table includes hundreds of thousands of distinct CDR3 sequences, roughly 15% detected once. Material: blood. The receptors were sampled from a young woman with Graves' hyperthyroidism. CDR3s include the opening cysteine and the closing phenylalanine or tryptophan. D genes are given only for firm matches. Expanded clones are given a class, and other clones once, few, many or no size at all.

>TRBJ2-3|-|few|TRBV5-1
CASSPDSTRAQYF
TGCGCCAGCAGCCCGGACAGTACGCGGGCGCAGTATTTT
>TRBJ1-2|TRBD1|-|TRBV6-2/TRBV6-3
CASSYSGTGKSGYTF
TGTGCCAGCAGTTACTCCGGGACAGGCAAATCTGGCTACACCTTC
>TRBJ2-3|-|many|TRBV18
CASSPSDTQYF
TGTGCCAGCTCACCATCAGATACGCAGTATTTT
>TRBJ1-2|-|few|TRBV20-1
CSLQGLRGYTF
TGCAGTCTACAGGGTCTCCGTGGCTACACCTTC
>TRBJ1-1|-|few|TRBV12-3/TRBV12-4
CASSLPNGLYTEAFF
TGTGCCAGCAGCCTCCCTAACGGACTGTACACTGAAGCTTTCTTT
>TRBJ2-5|TRBD2|-|TRBV6-1
CASSPTTSGGGQRQYF
TGTGCCAGCAGTCCAACGACTAGCGGGGGCGGACAACGCCAGTACTTC
>TRBJ2-5|-|-|TRBV7-9
CASSLDGRHQYF
TGTGCCAGCAGCTTAGACGGGCGGCACCAGTACTTC
>TRBJ2-7|-|-|TRBV28
CASSFGGLLYEQYF
TGTGCCAGCAGTTTTGGGGGACTTCTCTACGAGCAGTACTTC
>TRBJ2-5|TRBD2|few|TRBV28
CASSVTGLAGTKTQYF
TGTGCCAGCAGTGTAACTGGACTAGCGGGGACGAAGACCCAGTACTTC
>TRBJ2-7|TRBD2|-|TRBV20-1
CSARVLAGGEQYF
TGCAGTGCTAGAGTCCTAGCGGGAGGTGAGCAGTACTTC
>TRBJ2-1|TRBD2|few|TRBV10-3
CAIGRAGGTDNEQFF
TGTGCCATCGGGAGAGCGGGAGGGACCGACAATGAGCAGTTCTTC
>TRBJ2-2|-|few|TRBV9
CASSHGINTGELFF
TGTGCCAGCAGCCACGGGATCAACACCGGGGAGCTGTTTTTT
>TRBJ2-5|-|-|TRBV19
CASSPVAPGVLGETQYF
TGTGCCAGTAGTCCCGTGGCCCCGGGGGTACTGGGGGAGACCCAGTACTTC
>TRBJ2-6|-|few|TRBV6-1
CASSVDSETGANVLTF
TGTGCCAGCAGTGTCGACTCGGAGACTGGGGCCAACGTCCTGACTTTC
>TRBJ1-5|-|many|TRBV20-1
CSAGGGLSNQPQHF
TGCAGTGCTGGTGGGGGCTTGAGCAATCAGCCCCAGCATTTT
>TRBJ2-3|TRBD1|many|TRBV30
CATSGQSTDTQYF
TGTGCCACCTCGGGACAGAGCACAGATACGCAGTATTTT
>TRBJ2-7|TRBD2|many|TRBV3-1
CASSPGLENYEQYF
TGTGCCAGCAGCCCCGGACTAGAGAACTACGAGCAGTACTTC
>TRBJ2-7|TRBD2|few|TRBV13
CASSVRAGPSYEQYF
TGTGCCAGCAGCGTCCGAGCGGGACCCTCCTACGAGCAGTACTTC
>TRBJ2-1|TRBD2|many|TRBV28
CASSLWGLAGANEQFF
TGTGCCAGCAGTTTATGGGGACTAGCGGGAGCCAATGAGCAGTTCTTC
>TRBJ1-1|-|many|TRBV20-1
CSARSVWVTEAFF
TGCAGTGCTAGATCGGTTTGGGTCACTGAAGCTTTCTTT
>TRBJ2-3|TRBD1|many|TRBV7-8
CASSPRGLLGTDTQYF
TGTGCCAGCAGCCCCAGGGGGCTATTGGGCACAGATACGCAGTATTTT
>TRBJ2-2|TRBD2|many|TRBV10-2
CASSAGRERTGELFF
TGCGCCAGCAGTGCGGGGCGGGAGCGGACCGGGGAGCTGTTTTTT
>TRBJ2-7|TRBD1|-|TRBV11-2
CASSLGQGNHPSPYEQYF
TGTGCCAGCAGCTTGGGACAGGGAAACCACCCGAGCCCCTACGAGCAGTACTTC
>TRBJ2-1|-|-|TRBV11-2
CASSFQGGDGSYNEQFF
TGTGCCAGCAGCTTTCAGGGGGGAGATGGGTCCTACAATGAGCAGTTCTTC
>TRBJ2-7|-|-|TRBV14
CASSQDDRAYEQYF
TGTGCCAGCAGCCAAGATGATCGGGCCTACGAGCAGTACTTC
>TRBJ2-2|-|many|TRBV11-3
CASSRRLGLLTGELFF
TGTGCCAGCAGCCGGAGGCTGGGACTCCTCACCGGGGAGCTGTTTTTT
>TRBJ2-7|-|many|TRBV27
CASTRMIGGDEQYF
TGTGCCAGCACTCGAATGATCGGGGGAGACGAGCAGTACTTC
>TRBJ2-3|TRBD1|few|TRBV5-1
CASSTGQGADTQYF
TGCGCCAGCAGCACAGGACAGGGGGCGGATACGCAGTATTTT
>TRBJ1-4|-|many|TRBV24-1
CATSDPRVSTNEKLFF
TGTGCCACCAGTGATCCCCGGGTCTCAACTAATGAAAAACTGTTTTTT
>TRBJ2-1|-|many|TRBV7-8
CASSLGGANSYNEQFF
TGTGCCAGCAGCTTAGGGGGAGCGAACTCCTACAATGAGCAGTTCTTC
>TRBJ2-1|-|few|TRBV20-1
CSAGIREEIYNEQFF
TGCAGTGCTGGCATTAGGGAGGAGATCTACAATGAGCAGTTCTTC
>TRBJ2-4|-|many|TRBV20-1
CSARGGAHIQYF
TGCAGTGCTAGAGGGGGGGCTCACATTCAGTACTTC
>TRBJ1-1|-|many|TRBV7-8
CASSPWGFTEAFF
TGTGCCAGCAGCCCGTGGGGGTTCACTGAAGCTTTCTTT
>TRBJ2-7|TRBD2|many|TRBV2
CASSDTAGDYEQYF
TGTGCCAGCAGTGACACAGCGGGAGACTACGAGCAGTACTTC
>TRBJ1-5|TRBD1|few|TRBV15
CATSRVGTGNQPQHF
TGTGCCACCAGCAGAGTCGGGACAGGGAATCAGCCCCAGCATTTT
>TRBJ1-1|-|-|TRBV9
CASSAIPDEAFF
TGTGCCAGCAGCGCTATACCAGATGAAGCTTTCTTT
>TRBJ1-5|TRBD1|-|TRBV6-1
CASRDGQGTNQPQHF
TGTGCCAGCAGGGACGGACAGGGTACCAATCAGCCCCAGCATTTT
>TRBJ1-4|-|many|TRBV12-3/TRBV12-4
CASRGGATNEKLFF
TGTGCCAGCAGAGGAGGCGCAACTAATGAAAAACTGTTTTTT
>TRBJ1-4|-|-|TRBV19
CASIDRGGGEKLFF
TGTGCCAGTATCGATAGGGGCGGTGGTGAAAAACTGTTTTTT
>TRBJ1-6|TRBD1|-|TRBV9
CASSVGGQGGTYNSPLHF
TGTGCCAGCAGCGTTGGGGGACAGGGGGGAACCTATAATTCACCCCTCCACTTT
>TRBJ2-1|TRBD2|-|TRBV7-9
CASSLARGSPNEQFF
TGTGCCAGCAGCTTAGCGCGCGGGAGTCCCAATGAGCAGTTCTTC
>TRBJ1-1|-|many|TRBV30
CAWSQPGIEAFF
TGTGCCTGGAGCCAACCGGGCATTGAAGCTTTCTTT
>TRBJ2-1|-|many|TRBV4-2
CASSQDKAGSYNEQFF
TGTGCCAGCAGCCAAGATAAGGCGGGCTCCTACAATGAGCAGTTCTTC
>TRBJ1-5|-|many|TRBV12-3/TRBV12-4
CASSFTGRLNQPQHF
TGTGCCAGCAGTTTTACAGGGAGATTAAATCAGCCCCAGCATTTT
>TRBJ1-1|-|once|TRBV12-3/TRBV12-4
CASTPSGAAEAFF
TGTGCCAGCACCCCGTCCGGGGCCGCTGAAGCTTTCTTT
>TRBJ2-7|-|many|TRBV5-8
CASSLSATSYEQYF
TGTGCCAGCAGCTTAAGCGCCACCTCCTACGAGCAGTACTTC
>TRBJ2-5|-|many|TRBV11-2
CASSGTRAWTQYF
TGTGCCAGCAGCGGTACGAGGGCTTGGACCCAGTACTTC
>TRBJ1-1|-|-|TRBV7-9
CASSPVGGGTEAFF
TGTGCCAGCAGCCCCGTGGGGGGGGGAACTGAAGCTTTCTTT
>TRBJ1-2|-|many|TRBV29-1
CSVDEGYYGYTF
TGCAGCGTTGACGAGGGCTACTATGGCTACACCTTC
>TRBJ2-1|-|few|TRBV6-1
CASSEAGAPGSYNEQFF
TGTGCCAGCAGTGAAGCTGGCGCGCCCGGCTCCTACAATGAGCAGTTCTTC
>TRBJ2-3|-|-|TRBV20-1
CSASRRADIWGEGTDTQYF
TGCAGTGCTAGCCGACGGGCCGATATTTGGGGGGAGGGCACAGATACGCAGTATTTT
>TRBJ2-1|TRBD2|-|TRBV4-1
CASSQPPSGSSYNEQFF
TGCGCCAGCAGCCAGCCTCCTAGCGGAAGCTCCTACAATGAGCAGTTCTTC
>TRBJ2-1|-|few|TRBV4-1
CASSPTHTDEQFF
TGCGCCAGCAGCCCCACCCATACGGATGAGCAGTTCTTC